The entry below gives a single T cell receptor beta chain sequence along with its context. The antigen is not known. Amplification of TCR beta CDR3 regions used RNA as the template. Using the HTBI primer set, a first-round RT-PCR was run on the TCR CDR3. Each CDR3 protein gets one entry after TCRdb re-called the multiplex PCR reads with MiXCR. Of 75,000 to 100,000 distinct CDR3 sequences detected, 35% to 50% appear once; the ten largest clones hold roughly 10%. The V gene end was trimmed by 4 bases and the J gene end by 5 bases; junction bases not matched to a gene: 7. Germline V gene sequence: CDR1 SGHRS, CDR2 YFSETQ. The CDR3 totals 14 residues. The sample originates from a study of T cells in Graves' hyperthyroidism and ophthalmopathy. Whole-study findings and limits: Most expanded thyroid clonotypes above 0.001 also appeared in blood. Progression to ophthalmopathy was predicted a median of 6.5 months early.

Material: peripheral blood or thyroid tissue (not recorded which). The source is a woman aged 25-40 years with Graves' hyperthyroidism. The rearrangement links TRBV5-1 to TRBJ2-7, with 9 bases fitting TRBD1. The chain's CDR3 is CASSLGQGRDEQYF. The CDR3 DNA sequence: TGCGCCAGCAGCCTGGGACAGGGAAGGGACGAGCAGTACTTC.